This TCR beta chain was captured in a study of T cells after yellow fever vaccination. A few counts support this clonotype. No antigen is known for it. Germline CDR1 is LNHDA and CDR2 is SQIVND (reference sequence). This CDR3 has 13 amino acids. V lost 7 bases and J lost 7; bases outside the gene matches: 6. TCRdb re-called the 5' RACE reads through MiXCR, storing one row per CDR3 protein. This table holds about 260,000 distinct CDR3 sequences, roughly 4.8% found once. Study conclusions and caveats: The secondary response was weaker but peaked faster, day 5 versus 15. Reappearing after the booster were most of the clones from primary vaccination (around 95% CD4, 85% to 90% CD8). Of the clonotypes, a small share occurred in both CD4 and CD8 compartments.

The sequences come from CD4+ T cells sorted from PBMCs, collected on the day of the yellow fever booster vaccination. The J gene is TRBJ2-1, the V gene TRBV19; 8 bases agree with TRBD2. The receptor comes from a man between 18 and 29 years old who received the YFV17D yellow fever vaccine. The CDR3 is CASNSGVRNEQFF. Here the CDR3 DNA reads TGTGCCAGTAATAGCGGGGTAAGAAATGAGCAGTTCTTC.